Detailed here is one T cell receptor (beta chain). What it binds is unknown. These data belong to a study of STAT5B mutations in CD4+ large granular lymphocyte leukemia. Study conclusions and caveats: Top patient clones used TRBV06 genes more often: 8/27 versus 2/35 in controls. Less than 30% of private leukemic clonotypes occurred rarely in other patients' non-leukemic repertoires. Data were not HLA-matched across samples.

Trimming took 8 bases from V and 5 from J, leaving 19 bases between them. Germline assignment: CDR1 LNHDA and CDR2 SQIVND (reference sequence). The CDR3 length is 15 residues. Original analysis: Lowest detectable productive clonotype frequency was 2.59 x 10-5. Some clones are missing from TCRdb's copy, which holds only in-frame ones; the method was immunoSEQ multiplex PCR. The D gene and trimming were derived from the DNA, and the V and J assignments and clone size from that table. The table has about 30,000 clones, just under 75% seen once. The origin of this receptor is a human donor in good health. Sequenced: CD4+ T cells from blood buffy coats. This chain joins TRBV19 and TRBJ2-1; D assignment may be TRBD1 or TRBD2 (5 bases each). The CDR3 bases are TGTGCCAGTCGTAGCTCGGGGCTCGGTGACAATGAGCAGTTCTTC. It specifies CASRSSGLGDNEQFF.